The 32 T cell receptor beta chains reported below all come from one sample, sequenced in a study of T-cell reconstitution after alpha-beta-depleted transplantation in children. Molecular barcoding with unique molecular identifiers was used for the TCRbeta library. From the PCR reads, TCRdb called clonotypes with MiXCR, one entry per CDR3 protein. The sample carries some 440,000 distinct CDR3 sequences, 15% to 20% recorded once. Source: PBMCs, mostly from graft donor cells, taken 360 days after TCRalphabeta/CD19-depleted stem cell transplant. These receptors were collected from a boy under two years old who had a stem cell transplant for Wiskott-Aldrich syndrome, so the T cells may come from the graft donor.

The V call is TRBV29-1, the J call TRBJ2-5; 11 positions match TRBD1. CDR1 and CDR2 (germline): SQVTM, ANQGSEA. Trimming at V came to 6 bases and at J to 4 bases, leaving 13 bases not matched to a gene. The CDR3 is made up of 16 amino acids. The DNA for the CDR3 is TGCAGCGTCGCCTACTTCGGACAGGGGGCCCGAGAGACCCAGTACTTC. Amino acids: CSVAYFGQGARETQYF.

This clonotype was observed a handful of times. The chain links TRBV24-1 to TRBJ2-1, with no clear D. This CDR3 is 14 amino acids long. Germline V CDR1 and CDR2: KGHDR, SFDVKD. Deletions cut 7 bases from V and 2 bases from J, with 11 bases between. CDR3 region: CATRSPSPYNEQFF. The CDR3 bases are TGTGCCACCAGATCCCCTTCGCCCTACAATGAGCAGTTCTTC.

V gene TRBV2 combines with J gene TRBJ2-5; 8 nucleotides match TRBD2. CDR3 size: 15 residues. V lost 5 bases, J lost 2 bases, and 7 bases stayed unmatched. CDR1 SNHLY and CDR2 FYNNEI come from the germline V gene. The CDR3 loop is CASSRSGLVQETQYF. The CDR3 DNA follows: TGTGCCAGCAGTCGGTCGGGACTAGTACAAGAGACCCAGTACTTC. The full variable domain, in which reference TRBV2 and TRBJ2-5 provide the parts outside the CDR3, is EPEVTQTPSHQVTQMGQEVILRCVPISNHLYFYWYRQILGQKVEFLVSFYNNEISEKSEIFDDQFSVERPDGSNFTLKIRSTKLEDSAMYFCASSRSGLVQETQYFGPGTRLLVL.

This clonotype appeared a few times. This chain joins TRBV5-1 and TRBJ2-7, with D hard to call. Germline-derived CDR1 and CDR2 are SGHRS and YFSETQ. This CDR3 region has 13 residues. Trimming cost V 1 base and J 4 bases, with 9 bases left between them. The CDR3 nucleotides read TGCGCCAGCAGCTTGTCGTTAGGATACGAGCAGTACTTC. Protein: CASSLSLGYEQYF.

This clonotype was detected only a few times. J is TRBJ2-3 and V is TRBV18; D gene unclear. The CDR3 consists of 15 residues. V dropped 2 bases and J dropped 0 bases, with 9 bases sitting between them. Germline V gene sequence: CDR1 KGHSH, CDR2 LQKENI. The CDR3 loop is CASSPNRRSTDTQYF. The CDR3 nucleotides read TGTGCCAGCTCACCAAATCGGCGTAGCACAGATACGCAGTATTTT.

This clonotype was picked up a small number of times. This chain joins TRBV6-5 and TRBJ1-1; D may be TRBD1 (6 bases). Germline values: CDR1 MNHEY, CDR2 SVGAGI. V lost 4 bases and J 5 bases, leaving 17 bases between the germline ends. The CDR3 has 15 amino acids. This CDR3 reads CASSLPQGGMTEAFF. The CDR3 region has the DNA TGTGCCAGCAGTTTACCACAGGGAGGGATGACTGAAGCTTTCTTT.

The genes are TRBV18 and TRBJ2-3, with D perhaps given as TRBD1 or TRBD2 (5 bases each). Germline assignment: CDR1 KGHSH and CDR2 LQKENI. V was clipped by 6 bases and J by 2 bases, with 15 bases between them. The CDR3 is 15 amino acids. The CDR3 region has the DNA TGTGCCAGCTCTCCAGGTTGGGACGACACAGATACGCAGTATTTT. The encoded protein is CASSPGWDDTDTQYF.

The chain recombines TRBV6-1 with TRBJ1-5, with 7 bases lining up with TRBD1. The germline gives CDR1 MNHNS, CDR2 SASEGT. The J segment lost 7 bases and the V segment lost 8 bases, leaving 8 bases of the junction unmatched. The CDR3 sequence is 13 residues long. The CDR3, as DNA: TGTGCCAGCGGGAGGGACAGTTCCCAGCCCCAGCATTTT. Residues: CASGRDSSQPQHF.

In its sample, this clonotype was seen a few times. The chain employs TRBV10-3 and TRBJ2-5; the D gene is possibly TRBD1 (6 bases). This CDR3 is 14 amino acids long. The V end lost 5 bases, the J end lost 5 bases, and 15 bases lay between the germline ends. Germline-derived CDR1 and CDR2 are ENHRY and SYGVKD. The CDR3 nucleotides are TGTGCCATCAGTTGGGAACACAGGGTGGAGACCCAGTACTTC. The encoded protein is CAISWEHRVETQYF.

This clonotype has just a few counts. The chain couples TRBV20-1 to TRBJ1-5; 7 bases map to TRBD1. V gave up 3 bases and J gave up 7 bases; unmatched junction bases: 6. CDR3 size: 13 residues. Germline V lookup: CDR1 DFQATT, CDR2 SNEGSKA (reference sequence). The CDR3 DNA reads TGCAGTGCTAGCCGAGACAGGGAACAGCCCCAGCATTTT. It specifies CSASRDREQPQHF.

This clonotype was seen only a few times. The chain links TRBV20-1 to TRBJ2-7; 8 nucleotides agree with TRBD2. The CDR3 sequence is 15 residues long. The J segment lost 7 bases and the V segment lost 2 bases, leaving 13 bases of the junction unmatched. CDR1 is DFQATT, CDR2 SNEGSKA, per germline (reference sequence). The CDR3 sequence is CSARSQRGHRAEQYF. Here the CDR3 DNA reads TGCAGTGCTAGAAGCCAGCGGGGGCACCGCGCGGAGCAGTACTTC.

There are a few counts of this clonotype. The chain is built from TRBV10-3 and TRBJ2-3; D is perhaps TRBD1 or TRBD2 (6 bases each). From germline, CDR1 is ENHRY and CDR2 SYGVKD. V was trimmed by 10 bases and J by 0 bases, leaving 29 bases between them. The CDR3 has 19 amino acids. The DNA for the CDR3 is TGTGCCACCTCAACATCCCTCCAGGGGACCGGGACTAGCACAGATACGCAGTATTTT. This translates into CATSTSLQGTGTSTDTQYF.

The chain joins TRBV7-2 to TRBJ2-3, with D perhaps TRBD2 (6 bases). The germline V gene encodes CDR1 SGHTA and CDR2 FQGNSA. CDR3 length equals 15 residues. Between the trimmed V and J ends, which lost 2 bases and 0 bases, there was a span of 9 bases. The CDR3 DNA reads TGTGCCAGCAGCTTAAAAACTAGCAGCACAGATACGCAGTATTTT. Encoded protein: CASSLKTSSTDTQYF.

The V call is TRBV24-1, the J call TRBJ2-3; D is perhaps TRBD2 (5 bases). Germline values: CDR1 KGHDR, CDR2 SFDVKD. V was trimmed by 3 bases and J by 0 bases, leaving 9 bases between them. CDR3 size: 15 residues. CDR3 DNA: TGTGCCACCAGTGATGCCGGGGTTAGCACAGATACGCAGTATTTT. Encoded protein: CATSDAGVSTDTQYF.

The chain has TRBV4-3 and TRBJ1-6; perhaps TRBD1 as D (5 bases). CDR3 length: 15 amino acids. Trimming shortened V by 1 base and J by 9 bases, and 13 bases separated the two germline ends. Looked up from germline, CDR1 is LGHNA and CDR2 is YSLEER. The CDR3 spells CASSQVRTGVSPLHF. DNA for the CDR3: TGCGCCAGCAGCCAAGTTCGGACGGGGGTTTCACCCCTCCACTTT.

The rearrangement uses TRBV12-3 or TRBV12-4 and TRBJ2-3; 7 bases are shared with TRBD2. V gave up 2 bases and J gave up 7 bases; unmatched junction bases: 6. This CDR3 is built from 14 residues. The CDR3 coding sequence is TGTGCCAGCAGTTTACGCAAAGCGGGACATACGCAGTATTTT. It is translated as CASSLRKAGHTQYF.

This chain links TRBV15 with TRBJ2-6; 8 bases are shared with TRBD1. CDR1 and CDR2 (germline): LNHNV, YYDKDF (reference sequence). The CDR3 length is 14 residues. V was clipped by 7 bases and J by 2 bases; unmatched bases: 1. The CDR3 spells CATKDRAGANVLTF. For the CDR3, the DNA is TGTGCCACCAAGGACAGGGCTGGGGCCAACGTCCTGACTTTC.

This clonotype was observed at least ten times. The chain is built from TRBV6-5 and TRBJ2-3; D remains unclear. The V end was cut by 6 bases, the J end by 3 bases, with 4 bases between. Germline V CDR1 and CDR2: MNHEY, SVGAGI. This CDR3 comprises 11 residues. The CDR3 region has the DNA TGTGCCAGCAGCGCTACAGATACGCAGTATTTT. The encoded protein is CASSATDTQYF.

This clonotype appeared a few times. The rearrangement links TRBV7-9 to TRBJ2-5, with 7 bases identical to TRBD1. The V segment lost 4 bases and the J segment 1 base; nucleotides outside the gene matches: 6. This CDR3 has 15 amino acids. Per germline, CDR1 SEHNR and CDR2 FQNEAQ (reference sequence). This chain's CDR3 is CASSSGQVLQETQYF. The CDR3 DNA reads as TGTGCCAGCAGCTCCGGACAGGTTCTCCAAGAGACCCAGTACTTC.

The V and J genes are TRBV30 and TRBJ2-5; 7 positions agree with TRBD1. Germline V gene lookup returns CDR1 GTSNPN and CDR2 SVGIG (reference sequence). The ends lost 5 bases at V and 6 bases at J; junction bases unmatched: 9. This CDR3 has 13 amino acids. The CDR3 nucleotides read TGTGCCTGGCGCATGGACAGGAGGAAGACCCAGTACTTC. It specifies CAWRMDRRKTQYF.

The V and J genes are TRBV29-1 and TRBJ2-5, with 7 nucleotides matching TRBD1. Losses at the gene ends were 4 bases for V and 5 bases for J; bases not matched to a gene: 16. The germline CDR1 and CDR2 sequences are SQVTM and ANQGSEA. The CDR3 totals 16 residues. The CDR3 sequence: CSVVHGYRGYWETQYF. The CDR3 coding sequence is TGCAGCGTTGTCCACGGCTACAGGGGATATTGGGAGACCCAGTACTTC.

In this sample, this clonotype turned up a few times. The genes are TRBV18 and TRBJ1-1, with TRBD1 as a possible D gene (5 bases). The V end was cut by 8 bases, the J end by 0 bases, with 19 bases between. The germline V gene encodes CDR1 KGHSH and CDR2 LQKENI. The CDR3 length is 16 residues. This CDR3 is CASARSMGPMNTEAFF. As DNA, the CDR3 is TGTGCCAGCGCACGGAGCATGGGGCCGATGAACACTGAAGCTTTCTTT.

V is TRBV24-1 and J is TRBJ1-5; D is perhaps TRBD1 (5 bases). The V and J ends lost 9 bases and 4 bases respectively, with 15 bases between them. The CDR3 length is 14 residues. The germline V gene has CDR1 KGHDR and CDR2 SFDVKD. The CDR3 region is CATSAQGRNQPQHF. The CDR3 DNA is TGTGCCACCTCAGCTCAGGGAAGGAATCAGCCCCAGCATTTT.

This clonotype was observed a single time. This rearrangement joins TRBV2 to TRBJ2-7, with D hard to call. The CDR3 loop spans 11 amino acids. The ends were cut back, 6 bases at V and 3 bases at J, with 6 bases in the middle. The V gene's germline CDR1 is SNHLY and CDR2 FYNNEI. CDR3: CASRLLYEQYF. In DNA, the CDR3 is TGTGCCAGCAGACTACTCTACGAGCAGTACTTC.

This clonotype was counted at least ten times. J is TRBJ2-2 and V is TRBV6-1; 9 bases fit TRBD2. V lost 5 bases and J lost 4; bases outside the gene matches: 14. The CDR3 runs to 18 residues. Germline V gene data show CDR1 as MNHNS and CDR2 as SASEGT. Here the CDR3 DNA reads TGTGCCAGCAGTCGGCTTAGCGGGGGACCCAGCGGCACCGGGGAGCTGTTTTTT. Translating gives CASSRLSGGPSGTGELFF.

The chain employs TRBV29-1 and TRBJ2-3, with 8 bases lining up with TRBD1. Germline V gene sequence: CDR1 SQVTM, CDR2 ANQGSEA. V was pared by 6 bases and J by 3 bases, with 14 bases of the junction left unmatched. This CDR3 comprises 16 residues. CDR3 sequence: CSVGGKTGVGTDTQYF. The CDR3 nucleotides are TGCAGCGTGGGGGGAAAGACAGGGGTTGGAACAGATACGCAGTATTTT.

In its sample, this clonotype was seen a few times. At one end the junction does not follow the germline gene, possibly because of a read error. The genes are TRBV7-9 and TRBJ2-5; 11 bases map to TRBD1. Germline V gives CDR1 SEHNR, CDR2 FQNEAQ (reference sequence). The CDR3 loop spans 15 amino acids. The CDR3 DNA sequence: TGTGCCAGCAGCGCTTGGACAGGGGGCGGTGAGACTCAGTACTTC. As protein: CASSAWTGGGETQYF. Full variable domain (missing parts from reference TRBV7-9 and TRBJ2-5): DTGVSQNPRHKITKRGQNVTFRCDPISEHNRLYWYRQTLGQGPEFLTYFQNEAQLEKSRLLSDRFSAERPKGSFSTLEIQRTEQGDSAMYLCASSAWTGGGETQYFGPGTRLLVL.

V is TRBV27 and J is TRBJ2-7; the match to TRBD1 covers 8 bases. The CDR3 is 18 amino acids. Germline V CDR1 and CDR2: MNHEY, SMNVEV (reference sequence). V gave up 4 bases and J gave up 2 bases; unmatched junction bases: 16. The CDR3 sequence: CASSSYRQGLQGAYEQYF. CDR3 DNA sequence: TGTGCCAGCAGTTCATACAGACAGGGGTTACAGGGGGCCTACGAGCAGTACTTC.

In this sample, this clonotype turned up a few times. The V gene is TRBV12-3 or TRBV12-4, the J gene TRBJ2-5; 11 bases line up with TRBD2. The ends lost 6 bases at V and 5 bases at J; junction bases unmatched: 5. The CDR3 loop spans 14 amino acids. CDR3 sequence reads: CASRVAGGRETQYF. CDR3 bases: TGTGCCAGCAGGGTAGCGGGAGGGCGGGAGACCCAGTACTTC.

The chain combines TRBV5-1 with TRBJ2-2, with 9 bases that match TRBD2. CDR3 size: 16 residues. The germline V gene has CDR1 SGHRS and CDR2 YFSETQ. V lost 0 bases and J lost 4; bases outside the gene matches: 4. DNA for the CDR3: TGCGCCAGCAGCTTGGGGACTAGCGCCCTCACCGGGGAGCTGTTTTTT. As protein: CASSLGTSALTGELFF.

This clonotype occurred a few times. CDR3: CATSELPGTGDTDTQYF. The DNA for the CDR3 is TGTGCCACCAGTGAGCTGCCCGGGACAGGGGACACAGATACGCAGTATTTT. The rearrangement uses TRBV24-1 and TRBJ2-3; 10 nucleotides line up with TRBD1. Germline-derived CDR1 and CDR2 are KGHDR and SFDVKD. This CDR3 has 17 residues. J was trimmed by 2 bases and V by 4 bases; bases with no gene match: 8.

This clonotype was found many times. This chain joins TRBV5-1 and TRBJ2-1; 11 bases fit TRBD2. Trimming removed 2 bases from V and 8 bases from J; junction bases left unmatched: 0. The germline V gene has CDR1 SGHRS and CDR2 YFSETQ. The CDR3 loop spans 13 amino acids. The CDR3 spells CASSLLAGDEQFF. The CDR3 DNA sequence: TGCGCCAGCAGCTTACTAGCGGGAGATGAGCAGTTCTTC.